These 20 T cell receptor beta chains originate from one sample sequenced in a study of T cell repertoires in cytomegalovirus infection. One entry per CDR3 protein, called by TCRdb with MiXCR from the reads. The table has about 740,000 distinct CDR3 sequences, 35% to 45% seen once. Sequenced: PBMCs. All receptors derive from a human donor in good health (CMV status not recorded). Some clones in this sample may be carry-over from other donors' samples.

The chain has TRBV12-3 or TRBV12-4 and TRBJ2-1, with 8 bases matching TRBD1. This CDR3 spans 12 amino acids. V dropped 7 bases and J dropped 7; count of bases not matched to a gene: 3. As DNA, the CDR3 is TGTGCCAGCATATACAGGGGGAATGAGCAGTTCTTC. Its translation is CASIYRGNEQFF.

The genes are TRBV10-3 and TRBJ2-4; 8 bases match TRBD2. CDR1 and CDR2 from the germline V gene are ENHRY and SYGVKD. V lost 6 bases to trimming and J lost 1 base; unmatched junction nucleotides: 8. The CDR3 loop spans 16 amino acids. The DNA for the CDR3 is TGTGCCATCAGCGGATCTCGGGAGGGGGCCAAAAACATTCAGTACTTC. Encoded protein: CAISGSREGAKNIQYF.

V gene TRBV7-9 combines with J gene TRBJ2-7; TRBD1 matches at 9 bases. V lost 4 bases to trimming and J lost 6 bases; unmatched junction nucleotides: 10. This CDR3 has 15 residues. CDR1 and CDR2 (germline): SEHNR, FQNEAQ (reference sequence). The CDR3 loop reads CASSSLRDRASEQYF. CDR3 DNA: TGTGCCAGCAGCTCCCTGCGGGACAGGGCGTCCGAGCAGTACTTC.

This clonotype was seen a handful of times. The chain carries TRBV10-2 and TRBJ2-7; D might be TRBD1 (5 bases). The CDR3 is 11 amino acids. Trimming pared 7 bases from V and 2 bases from J, leaving 6 bases between. CDR1 is WSHSY and CDR2 is SAAADI in the germline V gene. The CDR3 here is CASMTAYEQYF. The CDR3 nucleotides are TGCGCCAGCATGACAGCCTACGAGCAGTACTTC.

The chain links TRBV10-3 to TRBJ2-1; possibly TRBD2 for D (7 bases). The length of the CDR3 is 14 residues. Germline V gene sequence: CDR1 ENHRY, CDR2 SYGVKD. V was cut by 6 bases and J by 5 bases, with 14 bases left in between. This chain's CDR3 is CAISIRGGDNEQFF. CDR3 in DNA: TGTGCCATCAGCATACGAGGGGGGGACAATGAGCAGTTCTTC.

This chain links TRBV30 with TRBJ1-1; D remains ambiguous. Germline assignment: CDR1 GTSNPN and CDR2 SVGIG (reference sequence). V lost 0 bases, J lost 7 bases, and 9 bases lay in between. This CDR3 is built from 12 residues. CDR3: CAWSVPGIEAFF. The CDR3 nucleotides are TGTGCCTGGAGTGTACCGGGGATTGAAGCTTTCTTT.

This rearrangement joins TRBV5-1 to TRBJ1-1; maybe TRBD1 (5 bases). The CDR3 extends over 15 amino acids. The V gene's germline CDR1 is SGHRS and CDR2 YFSETQ. The ends were cut back, 6 bases at V and 1 base at J, with 16 bases in the middle. The chain's CDR3 is CASTLEGQGNTEAFF. The CDR3 nucleotides are TGCGCCAGCACCCTCGAAGGGCAGGGGAACACTGAAGCTTTCTTT.

The chain joins TRBV7-2 to TRBJ1-1; TRBD1 agrees at 8 bases. The CDR3 length is 15 residues. Germline values: CDR1 SGHTA, CDR2 FQGNSA. Trimming cost V 5 bases and J 4 bases; bases outside gene matches: 9. The DNA of the CDR3 is TGTGCCAGCAGCCGACCCAGGGGGCATAGCACTGAAGCTTTCTTT. Amino acids: CASSRPRGHSTEAFF.

This clonotype was counted between two and nine times. The chain carries TRBV6-4 and TRBJ2-5; D perhaps matches TRBD1 (6 bases). Trimming took off 4 bases at V and 1 base at J, with 22 bases between the two ends. The CDR3 loop spans 18 amino acids. Germline V CDR1 and CDR2: MRHNA, SNTAGT. CDR3 loop: CASSVGVRDTRFQETQYF. The DNA of the CDR3 is TGTGCCAGCAGTGTAGGGGTCAGGGACACAAGATTCCAAGAGACCCAGTACTTC.

The V gene is TRBV6-1, the J gene TRBJ1-2, with a weak D call TRBD1 (5 bases). Germline V gene lookup returns CDR1 MNHNS and CDR2 SASEGT. V was trimmed by 3 bases and J by 2 bases, leaving 10 bases between them. The CDR3 covers 14 residues. The CDR3 DNA follows: TGTGCCAGCAGTGACCAGGGTCGGAACTATGGCTACACCTTC. Its protein is CASSDQGRNYGYTF.

This clonotype was observed a few times. The chain combines TRBV7-6 with TRBJ2-1; 9 bases are shared with TRBD2. The CDR3 has 18 amino acids. Germline trimming cut 0 bases from V and 2 bases from J; bases unmatched to any gene: 8. Germline-derived CDR1 and CDR2 are SGHVS and FNYEAQ. Written as DNA, the CDR3 is TGTGCCAGCAGCTTAGCCTCTAGCGGGATCGGGGCCTACAATGAGCAGTTCTTC. It is translated as CASSLASSGIGAYNEQFF. Supplemented by reference TRBV7-6 and TRBJ2-1, the full variable domain reads GAGVSQSPRYKVTKRGQDVALRCDPISGHVSLYWYRQALGQGPEFLTYFNYEAQQDKSGLPNDRFSAERPEGSISTLTIQRTEQRDSAMYRCASSLASSGIGAYNEQFFGPGTRLTVL.

J is TRBJ2-2 and V is TRBV6-5; D not resolved. The CDR3 runs to 12 residues. The V gene lost 0 bases and the J gene lost 9 bases, with 5 bases spanning the gap. CDR1 is MNHEY and CDR2 is SVGAGI in the germline V gene. The CDR3 sequence is CASSYSTWELFF. CDR3 nucleotide sequence: TGTGCCAGCAGTTACTCGACCTGGGAGCTGTTTTTT.

This clonotype appeared a few times. The chain joins TRBV7-9 to TRBJ1-4, with TRBD1 matching over 7 bases. CDR1 and CDR2 from the germline V gene are SEHNR and FQNEAQ (reference sequence). Losses at the gene ends were 4 bases for V and 4 bases for J; bases not matched to a gene: 3. The CDR3 sequence is 14 residues long. The CDR3 is CASSSGQSNEKLFF. Here the CDR3 DNA reads TGTGCCAGCAGCTCGGGACAGAGTAATGAAAAACTGTTTTTT.

This clonotype was picked up a small number of times. V and J are TRBV6-2 or TRBV6-3 and TRBJ2-7; 11 positions match TRBD1. V shed 5 bases and J 1 base; nucleotides not matched to a gene: 13. CDR1 and CDR2 from the germline V gene are MNHEY and SVGEGT. This CDR3 has 18 amino acids. CDR3 DNA sequence: TGTGCCAGCAGTGGGACAGGGGGACGCGTTCGGCAATCCTACGAGCAGTACTTC. This encodes CASSGTGGRVRQSYEQYF.

This clonotype turned up a few times. This chain connects TRBV19 to TRBJ1-1, with 8 bases fitting TRBD1. CDR1 is LNHDA and CDR2 is SQIVND in the germline V gene (reference sequence). The CDR3 is 13 amino acids. With V trimmed by 6 bases and J by 6 bases, 6 bases remained unmatched. The CDR3 protein is CASRPTGGSEAFF. CDR3 DNA sequence: TGTGCCAGTAGACCTACAGGGGGTTCTGAAGCTTTCTTT.

J is TRBJ2-7 and V is TRBV5-6; 7 nucleotides match TRBD1. Per the germline V gene, CDR1 is SGHDT and CDR2 is YYEEEE. The CDR3 extends over 13 amino acids. V shed 9 bases, J shed 2 bases, and the junction held 8 bases outside the gene matches. DNA for the CDR3: TGTGCCACAAGGATACAGGGGACCTACGAGCAGTACTTC. It translates to CATRIQGTYEQYF.

The rearrangement joins TRBV11-2 to TRBJ2-7; D remains unclear. The CDR3 length is 13 residues. V shed 1 base and J shed 2 bases, with 6 bases lying between them. Germline values: CDR1 SGHAT, CDR2 FQNNGV. The CDR3 region is CASSLVITYEQYF. CDR3 DNA sequence: TGTGCCAGCAGCTTAGTTATCACCTACGAGCAGTACTTC.

As for this clonotype: The junction does not match germline at one end; this may be a read error. The chain carries TRBV19 and TRBJ1-5; D remains ambiguous. The CDR3 sequence is 15 residues long. The germline V gene encodes CDR1 LNHDA and CDR2 SQIVND (reference sequence). The CDR3 sequence: CASSTVGSSNQPQHF. As DNA, the CDR3 is TGTGCCAGTAGCACCGTTGGGAGTAGCAATCAGCCTCAGCATTTT.

V and J are TRBV28 and TRBJ1-4; 7 bases are a match to TRBD1. V was pared by 4 bases and J by 1 base, with 6 bases of the junction left unmatched. CDR1 is MDHEN, CDR2 SYDVKM, per germline. This CDR3 spans 16 amino acids. CDR3 amino acids: CASSSWTGETNEKLFF. The CDR3 DNA is TGTGCCAGCAGTTCCTGGACAGGAGAAACTAATGAAAAACTGTTTTTT.

This clonotype was picked up many times. The CDR3: CASSSPEGQGSGELFF. DNA for the CDR3: TGTGCCAGCAGTTCACCGGAGGGACAGGGTAGCGGGGAGCTGTTTTTT. This chain uses TRBV7-2 with TRBJ2-2; 9 bases are shared with TRBD1. V was clipped by 6 bases and J by 7 bases; unmatched bases: 12. The CDR3 totals 16 residues. Per the germline V gene, CDR1 is SGHTA and CDR2 is FQGNSA.